These 7 T cell receptor beta chains were sequenced from one sample in a study of type 1 regulatory T cells (dated by TCRdb to the early 2020s). The antigens these receptors bind are not known. Reads for this sample came from an Illumina MiSeq. TCRdb itself trimmed the public reads at Q25 with fastp, ran MiXCR and retained productive beta chains. Each entry merges the rows of one CDR3 protein and shows their most common DNA and genes. Present in this sample are around 65,000 distinct CDR3 sequences, roughly half of which were seen just once. The leading ten clones occupy approximately 2.3% of the sample. Sequenced sample: cultured non-Tr1 T cells, either the whole culture or a sorted T cell fraction (not recorded which). The cell subset or site label on this specimen signifies: non-Tr1 population from the T-allo10 product. These receptor sequences come from a human donor in good health.

V usage is TRBV7-2 and J usage is TRBJ1-1, with D unclear. CDR3 size: 16 residues. Germline V gene data show CDR1 as SGHTA and CDR2 as FQGNSA. Trimming pared 4 bases from V and 0 bases from J, leaving 15 bases between. The CDR3: CASSSHRGGLNTEAFF. DNA for the CDR3: TGTGCCAGCAGCTCCCACCGGGGAGGGTTGAACACTGAAGCTTTCTTT.

The chain employs TRBV5-1 and TRBJ2-2; D may be TRBD2 (5 bases). This CDR3 spans 15 amino acids. The germline CDR1 and CDR2 sequences are SGHRS and YFSETQ. Trimming shortened V by 1 base and J by 1 base, and 8 bases separated the two germline ends. Here the CDR3 reads CASSLRGLNTGELFF. CDR3 coding DNA: TGCGCCAGCAGCTTGCGGGGTCTGAACACCGGGGAGCTGTTTTTT.

The V call is TRBV7-9, the J call TRBJ1-6; D ambiguous. The CDR3 extends over 15 amino acids. V gave up 4 bases and J gave up 8 bases, with 15 bases separating them. Germline V gene sequence: CDR1 SEHNR, CDR2 FQNEAQ (reference sequence). CDR3 amino acids: CASSSLQRVDSPLHF. CDR3 in DNA: TGTGCCAGCAGCTCCCTGCAAAGGGTGGATTCACCCCTCCACTTT.

This chain connects TRBV5-1 to TRBJ2-2; 8 positions match TRBD2. The length of the CDR3 is 18 residues. Germline V gene data show CDR1 as SGHRS and CDR2 as YFSETQ. With V trimmed by 2 bases and J by 4 bases, 13 bases remained unmatched. The CDR3 region has the DNA TGCGCCAGCAGCTTCCACCCCTACGGGGGGGGAGTCACCGGGGAGCTGTTTTTT. Its protein product is CASSFHPYGGGVTGELFF.

Comment on this clonotype: The junction departs from the called germline gene at one end, perhaps through a read error. CDR3 bases: TGTGCCTGCAGAGCGGGGGGTAGCACCGGGGAGCTGTTTTTT. Its translation: CACRAGGSTGELFF. This chain links TRBV6-1 with TRBJ2-2; 9 bases are shared with TRBD2. The CDR3 spans 14 residues. Germline-derived CDR1 and CDR2 are MNHNS and SASEGT.

This chain uses TRBV3-1 with TRBJ1-1; possibly TRBD1 for D (5 bases). Germline V lookup: CDR1 LGHDT, CDR2 YNNKEL (reference sequence). The CDR3 has 15 amino acids. V was clipped by 4 bases and J by 1 base, with 13 bases between them. The CDR3 loop reads CASSPNRGGNTEAFF. The CDR3 nucleotides read TGTGCCAGCAGCCCCAATCGGGGCGGGAACACTGAAGCTTTCTTT. The variable domain in full, with the rest retrieved from reference TRBV3-1 and TRBJ1-1, is DTAVSQTPKYLVTQMGNDKSIKCEQNLGHDTMYWYKQDSKKFLKIMFSYNNKELIINETVPNRFSPKSPDKAHLNLHINSLELGDSAVYFCASSPNRGGNTEAFFGQGTRLTVV.

This clonotype showed up just a few times. The chain uses TRBV12-3 or TRBV12-4 and TRBJ1-3; 7 positions agree with TRBD1. This CDR3 region has 13 residues. Losses at the gene ends were 5 bases for V and 8 bases for J; bases not matched to a gene: 6. DNA for the CDR3: TGTGCCAGCAGTAAAACAGGGGTTGACACCATATATTTT. Its translation is CASSKTGVDTIYF.